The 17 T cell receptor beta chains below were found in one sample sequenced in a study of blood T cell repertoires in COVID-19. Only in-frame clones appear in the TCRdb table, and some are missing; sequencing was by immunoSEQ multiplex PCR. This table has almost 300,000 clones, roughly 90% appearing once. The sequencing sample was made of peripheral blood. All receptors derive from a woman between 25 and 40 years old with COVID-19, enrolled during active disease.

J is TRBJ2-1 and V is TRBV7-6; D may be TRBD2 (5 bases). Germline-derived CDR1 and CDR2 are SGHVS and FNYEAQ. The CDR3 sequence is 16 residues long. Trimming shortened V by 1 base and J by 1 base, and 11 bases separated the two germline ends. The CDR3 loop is CASSLDGGLSYNEQFF. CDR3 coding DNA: TGTGCCAGCAGCTTAGACGGAGGCCTTTCCTACAATGAGCAGTTCTTC.

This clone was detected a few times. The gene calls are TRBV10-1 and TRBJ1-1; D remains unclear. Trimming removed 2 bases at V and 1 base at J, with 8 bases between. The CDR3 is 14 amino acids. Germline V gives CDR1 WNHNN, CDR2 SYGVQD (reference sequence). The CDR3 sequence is CASSERFGNTEAFF. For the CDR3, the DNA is TGCGCCAGCAGTGAGCGGTTCGGGAACACTGAAGCTTTCTTT.

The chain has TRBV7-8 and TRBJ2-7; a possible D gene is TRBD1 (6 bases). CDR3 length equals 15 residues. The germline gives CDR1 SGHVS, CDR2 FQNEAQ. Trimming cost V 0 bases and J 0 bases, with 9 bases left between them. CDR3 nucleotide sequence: TGTGCCAGCAGCTTAGCGGTGGACAGCTCCTACGAGCAGTACTTC. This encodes CASSLAVDSSYEQYF.

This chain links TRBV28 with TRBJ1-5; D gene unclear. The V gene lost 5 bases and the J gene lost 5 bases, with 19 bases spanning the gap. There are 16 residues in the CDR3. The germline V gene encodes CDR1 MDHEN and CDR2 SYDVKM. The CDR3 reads CASSIRRRLYDQPQHF. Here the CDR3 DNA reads TGTGCCAGCAGTATACGAAGGAGACTTTACGATCAGCCCCAGCATTTT.

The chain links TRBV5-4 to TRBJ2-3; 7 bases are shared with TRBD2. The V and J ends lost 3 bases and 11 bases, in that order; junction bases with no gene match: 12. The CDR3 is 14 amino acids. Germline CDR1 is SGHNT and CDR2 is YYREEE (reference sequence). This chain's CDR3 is CASSYWGGSQGQYF. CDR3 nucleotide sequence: TGTGCCAGCAGCTATTGGGGGGGATCGCAAGGGCAGTATTTT.

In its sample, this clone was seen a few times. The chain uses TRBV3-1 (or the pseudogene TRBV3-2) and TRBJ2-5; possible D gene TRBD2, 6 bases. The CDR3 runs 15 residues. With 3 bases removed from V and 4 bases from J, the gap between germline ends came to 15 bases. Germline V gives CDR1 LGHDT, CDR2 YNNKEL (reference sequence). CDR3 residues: CASSHLLVGGETQYF. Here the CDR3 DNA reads TGTGCCAGCAGCCACTTACTAGTCGGGGGAGAGACCCAGTACTTC.

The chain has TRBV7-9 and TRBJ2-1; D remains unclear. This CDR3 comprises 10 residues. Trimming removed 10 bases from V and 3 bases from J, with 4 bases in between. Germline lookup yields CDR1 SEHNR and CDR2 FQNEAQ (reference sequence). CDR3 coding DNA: TGTGCCACCGTCTACAATGAGCAGTTCTTC. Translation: CATVYNEQFF.

The CDR3 DNA is TGTGCCAGCAGCCTGGCAGGGAACACTGAAGCTTTCTTT. It specifies CASSLAGNTEAFF. The chain uses TRBV6-5 and TRBJ1-1; D remains ambiguous. Germline assignment: CDR1 MNHEY and CDR2 SVGAGI. This CDR3 contains 13 residues. V lost 6 bases to trimming and J lost 1 base, with 9 bases between them.

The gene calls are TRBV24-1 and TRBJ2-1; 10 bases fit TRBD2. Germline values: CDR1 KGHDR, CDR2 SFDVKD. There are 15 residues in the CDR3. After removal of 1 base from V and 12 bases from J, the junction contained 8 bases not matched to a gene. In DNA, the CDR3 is TGTGCCACCAGTGATTTCCGTCGAGCGGGGGGGGTGCAGTTCTTC. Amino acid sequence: CATSDFRRAGGVQFF.

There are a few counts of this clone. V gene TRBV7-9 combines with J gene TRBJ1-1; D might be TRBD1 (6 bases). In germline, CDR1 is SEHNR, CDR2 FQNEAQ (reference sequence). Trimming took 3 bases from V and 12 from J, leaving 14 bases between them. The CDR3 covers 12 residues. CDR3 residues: CASSLQYRETFF. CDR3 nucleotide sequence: TGTGCCAGCAGCTTGCAGTACAGGGAAACTTTCTTT.

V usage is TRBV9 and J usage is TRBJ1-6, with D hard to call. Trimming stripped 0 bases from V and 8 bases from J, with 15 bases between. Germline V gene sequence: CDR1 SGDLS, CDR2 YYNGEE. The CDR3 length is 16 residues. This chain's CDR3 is CASSVGPGGMDSPLHF. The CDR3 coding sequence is TGTGCCAGCAGCGTAGGACCAGGAGGTATGGATTCACCCCTCCACTTT.

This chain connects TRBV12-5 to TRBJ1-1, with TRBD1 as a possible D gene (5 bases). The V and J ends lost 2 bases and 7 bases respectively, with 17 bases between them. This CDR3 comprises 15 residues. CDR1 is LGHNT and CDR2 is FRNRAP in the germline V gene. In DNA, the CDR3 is TGTGCTAGTGGTTTGTTCGGCGGCAGGGTAGATGAAGCTTTCTTT. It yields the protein CASGLFGGRVDEAFF.

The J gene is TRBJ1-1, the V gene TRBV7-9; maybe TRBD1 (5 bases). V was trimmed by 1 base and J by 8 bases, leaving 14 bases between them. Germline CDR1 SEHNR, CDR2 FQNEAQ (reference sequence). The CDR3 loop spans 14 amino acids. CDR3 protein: CASSLVGGQGEAFF. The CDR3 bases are TGTGCCAGCAGCTTAGTCGGAGGGCAGGGAGAAGCTTTCTTT.

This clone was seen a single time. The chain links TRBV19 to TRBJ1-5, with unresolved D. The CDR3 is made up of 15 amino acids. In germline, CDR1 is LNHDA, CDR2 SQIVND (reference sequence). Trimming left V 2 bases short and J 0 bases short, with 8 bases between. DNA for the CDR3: TGTGCCAGTAGTATATGGGCCGTTAGCAATCAGCCCCAGCATTTT. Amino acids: CASSIWAVSNQPQHF.

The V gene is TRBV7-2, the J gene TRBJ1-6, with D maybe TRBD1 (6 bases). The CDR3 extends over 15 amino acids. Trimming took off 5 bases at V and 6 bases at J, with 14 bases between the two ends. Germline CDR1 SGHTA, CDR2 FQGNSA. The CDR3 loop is CASSPQGHLNSPLHF. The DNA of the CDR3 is TGTGCCAGCAGCCCACAGGGACACCTTAATTCACCCCTCCACTTT.

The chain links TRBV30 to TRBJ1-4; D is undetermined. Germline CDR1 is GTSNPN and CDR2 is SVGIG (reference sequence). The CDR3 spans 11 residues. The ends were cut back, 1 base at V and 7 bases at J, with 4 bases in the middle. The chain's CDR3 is CAWSAFEKLFF. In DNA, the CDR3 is TGTGCCTGGAGTGCATTTGAAAAACTGTTTTTT.

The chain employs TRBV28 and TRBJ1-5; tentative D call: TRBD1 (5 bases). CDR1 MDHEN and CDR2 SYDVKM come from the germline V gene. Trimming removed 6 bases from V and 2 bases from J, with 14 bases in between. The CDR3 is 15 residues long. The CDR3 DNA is TGTGCCAGCAGCCCCGGGGGGGAAGGCAATCAGCCCCAGCATTTT. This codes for CASSPGGEGNQPQHF.